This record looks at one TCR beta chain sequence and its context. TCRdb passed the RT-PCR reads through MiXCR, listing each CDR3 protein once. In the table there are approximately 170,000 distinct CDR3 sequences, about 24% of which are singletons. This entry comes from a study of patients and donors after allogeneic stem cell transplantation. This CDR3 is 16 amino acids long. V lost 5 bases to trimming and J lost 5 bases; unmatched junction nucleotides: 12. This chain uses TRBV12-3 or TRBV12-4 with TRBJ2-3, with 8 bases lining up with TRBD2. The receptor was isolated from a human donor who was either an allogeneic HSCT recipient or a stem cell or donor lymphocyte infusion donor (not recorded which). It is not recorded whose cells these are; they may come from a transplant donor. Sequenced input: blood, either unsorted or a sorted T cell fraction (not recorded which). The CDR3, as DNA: TGTGCCAGCAGTACTAGCGGAGGAAAGGGGGTAGATACGCAGTATTTT. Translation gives CASSTSGGKGVDTQYF.